This T cell receptor beta chain appears in the sequencing data of a study of beta chain features in type 1 diabetes. Notes on the study in general: The question left open here concerned HLA type influencing TCRB rearrangement. The similarity of naive, central memory and Treg TCRB repertoires appeared greater among patients than among healthy donors. For type 1 diabetes patients, VDJ junctions showed fewer insertions and more deletions. Patients and controls would share equally any PCR tilt toward shorter templates.

This CDR3 comprises 14 residues. The germline V gene encodes CDR1 SGHTA and CDR2 FQGNSA. Expressed TCRB transcripts were sequenced because the entire RNA isolate underwent reverse transcription. TCRdb's copy holds only in-frame clones and misses some; the assay was immunoSEQ multiplex PCR. The table has about 400,000 clones, 10% to 15% seen once. On this clone: Its antigen is not identified. An end of the junction differs from the germline gene, which may be a read error.

The sample comprised naive CD4+ T cells from blood. This sequence was found in a man younger than 35 in good health. The chain couples TRBV7-2 to TRBJ1-2; 7 bases map to TRBD1. The chain's CDR3 is CASSPPTGYYGYTF. In DNA form, the CDR3 reads TGTGCCAGCAGCCCCCCGACAGGGTACTACGGCTACACCTTC.